This TCR beta chain comes out of a study of identical twins. Regarding the study as a whole: High-abundance cord blood beta clonotypes had fewer insertions; memory repertoires showed none. Zero-insertion analyses could be partly confounded by invariant MAIT and iNKT cells. Interpretation of the results relied on cross-sectional statistical analysis and not on following the same donors.

V shed 2 bases and J shed 5 bases, with 12 bases lying between them. Germline values: CDR1 SNHLY, CDR2 FYNNEI. The CDR3 totals 15 residues. Comment on this clonotype: Its target is not known.

Carrying unique molecular identifiers, the cDNA also gained a universal primer site through template switching. From the 5' RACE reads, TCRdb called clonotypes with MiXCR, one entry per CDR3 protein. Of 1.5 million or so distinct CDR3 sequences in the sample, around 29% are singletons; the top ten hold about 0.27%. The source is a newborn girl in good health. The sequencing input was cord blood. The chain employs TRBV2 and TRBJ2-2; TRBD1 might be the D (5 bases). The CDR3 spells CASSERRARTGELFF. CDR3 bases: TGTGCCAGCAGTGAACGCAGGGCCAGGACCGGGGAGCTGTTTTTT.